The 26 T cell receptor beta chains below were found in one sample sequenced in a study of CD4+ T cells in melanoma (dated by TCRdb to between 2021 and 2023). To prepare the library, the immunoSEQ multiplex PCR assay was applied. TCRdb obtained this table from immuneACCESS and retained in-frame rearrangements with V and J assigned. These tables miss some clones; where compared with another copy, unresolved V genes account for less than half of the shortfall, and the remainder is unexplained. The sample table records about 10,000 clones; 55% to 75% of these occur just once. The biggest ten clones account for 15% to 20% of the sample. The sequencing input was cells from a culture (not recorded whether cultured in vitro). All receptors come from a human donor with melanoma.

This clone has a handful of counts. V usage is TRBV6-6 and J usage is TRBJ1-3; 7 bases map to TRBD1. Trimming cost V 6 bases and J 6 bases; bases outside gene matches: 11. The CDR3 extends over 15 amino acids. Per the germline V gene, CDR1 is MNHNY and CDR2 is SVGAGI (reference sequence). The CDR3 region has the DNA TGTGCCAGCAGAGAGACAGGGTCTCTACCAAACACCATATATTTT. Amino acid sequence: CASRETGSLPNTIYF.

The chain employs TRBV4-2 and TRBJ2-5, with 9 bases identical to TRBD2. The CDR3 runs to 16 residues. V was pared by 3 bases and J by 5 bases, with 10 bases of the junction left unmatched. Germline CDR1 is LGHNA and CDR2 is YNFKEQ. The CDR3 region is CASSQLLRGGVETQYF. The CDR3 DNA reads as TGTGCCAGCAGCCAGCTTTTGCGGGGGGGCGTTGAGACCCAGTACTTC.

V usage is TRBV4-1 and J usage is TRBJ1-1; TRBD1 matches 7 bases. The CDR3 runs to 13 residues. The germline V gene has CDR1 MGHRA and CDR2 YSYEKL. J lost 6 bases, V lost 3 bases, and 4 bases had no gene match. In DNA form, the CDR3 reads TGCGCCAGCAGCCATCACAGGGGTCCTGAAGCTTTCTTT. It yields the protein CASSHHRGPEAFF.

This chain links TRBV7-6 with TRBJ1-1; maybe TRBD1 (6 bases). Germline V gene sequence: CDR1 SGHVS, CDR2 FNYEAQ. Trimming took off 0 bases at V and 1 base at J, with 15 bases between the two ends. The CDR3 runs 17 residues. The CDR3 DNA reads as TGTGCCAGCAGCTTAGCGCCTTCGGGGACAACGAACACTGAAGCTTTCTTT. It encodes CASSLAPSGTTNTEAFF.

The chain is built from TRBV5-1 and TRBJ1-3, with a weak D call TRBD1 (5 bases). The CDR3 runs 16 residues. Germline V lookup: CDR1 SGHRS, CDR2 YFSETQ. V lost 0 bases, J lost 3 bases, and 13 bases lay in between. CDR3 sequence (DNA): TGCGCCAGCAGCTTGGTGGGACCCCGGTTTGGAAACACCATATATTTT. The encoded protein is CASSLVGPRFGNTIYF.

The V gene is TRBV14, the J gene TRBJ2-2; D is undetermined. V was shortened by 5 bases and J by 7 bases, with 17 bases between the two germline ends. This CDR3 region has 15 residues. Germline CDR1 and CDR2: SGHDN and FVKESK. CDR3 nucleotide sequence: TGTGCCAGCAGCGATCATGCGAACAGCTACGGGGAGCTGTTTTTT. This gives the protein CASSDHANSYGELFF.

The V call is TRBV11-2, the J call TRBJ1-2; perhaps TRBD1 as D (6 bases). Trimming cost V 5 bases and J 5 bases, with 12 bases left between them. The CDR3 contains 13 residues. CDR1 SGHAT and CDR2 FQNNGV come from the germline V gene. The CDR3 protein is CASSAGTSYGYTF. For the CDR3, the DNA is TGTGCCAGCAGCGCCGGGACATCGTATGGCTACACCTTC.

Within the sample, this clone is medium-sized. The gene calls are TRBV19 and TRBJ2-5; 10 bases are shared with TRBD2. The CDR3 loop spans 14 amino acids. V trimming: 3 bases; J trimming: 5 bases; junction bases outside the gene matches: 3. Germline V gene data show CDR1 as LNHDA and CDR2 as SQIVND (reference sequence). The CDR3 nucleotides are TGTGCCAGTAGTATGCGACTAGCGGGCGAGACCCAGTACTTC. Amino acid sequence: CASSMRLAGETQYF.

There are a few counts of this clone. The genes are TRBV11-1 and TRBJ1-2; 8 nucleotides agree with TRBD1. The J segment lost 7 bases and the V segment lost 6 bases, leaving 7 bases of the junction unmatched. Germline loops: CDR1 SGHAT, CDR2 FQDESV (reference sequence). This CDR3 is built from 13 residues. CDR3 sequence reads: CASRRTGFGGYTF. As DNA, the CDR3 is TGTGCCAGCAGGCGGACAGGGTTCGGTGGCTACACCTTC. Combining the CDR3 with reference TRBV11-1 and TRBJ1-2 gives the whole variable domain EAEVAQSPRYKITEKSQAVAFWCDPISGHATLYWYRQILGQGPELLVQFQDESVVDDSQLPKDRFSAERLKGVDSTLKIQPAELGDSAMYLCASRRTGFGGYTFGSGTRLTVV.

The J gene is TRBJ2-2, the V gene TRBV9; tentatively, D is TRBD2 (6 bases). The germline V and J ends were trimmed by 3 bases and 12 bases, with 15 bases remaining between them. Germline assignment: CDR1 SGDLS and CDR2 YYNGEE. This CDR3 is built from 13 residues. CDR3 coding DNA: TGTGCCAGCAGCGGAACCGGGACTCGCCAGCTGTTTTTT. Amino acids: CASSGTGTRQLFF.

The chain combines TRBV6-5 with TRBJ2-5; 8 bases are shared with TRBD2. This CDR3 is 16 amino acids long. Trimming removed 0 bases from V and 1 base from J; junction bases left unmatched: 4. Germline CDR1 is MNHEY and CDR2 is SVGAGI. CDR3 bases: TGTGCCAGCAGTTACTCGCCCAGCGGGGGCCAAGAGACCCAGTACTTC. This codes for CASSYSPSGGQETQYF.

V and J are TRBV12-5 and TRBJ2-3; weak D call: TRBD2 (6 bases). The CDR3 spans 14 residues. Germline V gene data show CDR1 as LGHNT and CDR2 as FRNRAP. V was shortened by 7 bases and J by 3 bases, with 14 bases between the two germline ends. The CDR3 region has the DNA TGTGCTAGTGCCCAAGGGACTGGTACAGATACGCAGTATTTT. Translating gives CASAQGTGTDTQYF.

The rearrangement links TRBV5-1 to TRBJ1-5, with 9 bases matching TRBD1. The germline gives CDR1 SGHRS, CDR2 YFSETQ. The CDR3 sequence is 15 residues long. Trimming removed 2 bases from V and 1 base from J; junction bases left unmatched: 1. The CDR3 here is CASSLQGASNQPQHF. For the CDR3, the DNA is TGCGCCAGCAGCTTACAGGGGGCGAGCAATCAGCCCCAGCATTTT.

The genes are TRBV18 and TRBJ1-2; weak D call: TRBD1 (5 bases). The length of the CDR3 is 13 residues. Trimming pared 4 bases from V and 5 bases from J, leaving 11 bases between. CDR1 KGHSH and CDR2 LQKENI come from the germline V gene. The CDR3 region is CASSRGQGYGYTF. The CDR3 bases are TGTGCCAGCTCACGAGGCCAGGGTTATGGCTACACCTTC.

V gene TRBV7-9 combines with J gene TRBJ2-2; D unclear. V dropped 0 bases and J dropped 9 bases, with 20 bases sitting between them. CDR1 is SEHNR, CDR2 FQNEAQ, per germline (reference sequence). The CDR3 spans 17 residues. The CDR3, as DNA: TGTGCCAGCAGCTTAGCGGCGATTTCTGGGTCCGCCAGGGAGCTGTTTTTT. Protein: CASSLAAISGSARELFF. Drawing the rest from reference TRBV7-9 and TRBJ2-2, the complete variable domain is DTGVSQNPRHKITKRGQNVTFRCDPISEHNRLYWYRQTLGQGPEFLTYFQNEAQLEKSRLLSDRFSAERPKGSFSTLEIQRTEQGDSAMYLCASSLAAISGSARELFFGEGSRLTVL.

The chain couples TRBV19 to TRBJ1-4; 9 bases map to TRBD1. V lost 4 bases, J lost 0 bases, and 9 bases stayed unmatched. Per the germline V gene, CDR1 is LNHDA and CDR2 is SQIVND (reference sequence). The CDR3 extends over 18 amino acids. The CDR3 here is CASSTNTGGGATNEKLFF. CDR3 in DNA: TGTGCCAGTAGTACGAATACAGGGGGCGGCGCAACTAATGAAAAACTGTTTTTT.

In this sample, this clone turned up a few times. The chain employs TRBV27 and TRBJ1-5; 9 nucleotides match TRBD1. Trimming took 5 bases from V and 4 from J; bases not matched to a gene: 9. The CDR3 totals 16 residues. In germline, CDR1 is MNHEY, CDR2 SMNVEV (reference sequence). The CDR3 loop reads CASSPTDRGLNQPQHF. The CDR3 nucleotides read TGTGCCAGCAGTCCGACGGACAGGGGACTTAATCAGCCCCAGCATTTT.

The DNA of the CDR3 is TGTGCCAGTAGTCCGGCGACAGTCTCTGCCGAGCAGTACTTC. Translating it yields CASSPATVSAEQYF. The rearrangement links TRBV19 to TRBJ2-7; maybe TRBD1 (5 bases). The ends were cut back, 5 bases at V and 6 bases at J, with 17 bases in the middle. The CDR3 loop spans 14 amino acids. The germline CDR1 and CDR2 sequences are LNHDA and SQIVND (reference sequence).

This clone was picked up a small number of times. The rearrangement joins TRBV6-5 to TRBJ2-3; D perhaps matches TRBD1 (6 bases). CDR3 length: 16 amino acids. With 2 bases removed from V and 1 base from J, the gap between germline ends came to 13 bases. The V gene's germline CDR1 is MNHEY and CDR2 SVGAGI. CDR3: CASSYQGGTGTDTQYF. The CDR3 nucleotides are TGTGCCAGCAGTTACCAAGGGGGAACCGGCACAGATACGCAGTATTTT.

The gene calls are TRBV14 and TRBJ1-5; D remains ambiguous. CDR3 size: 18 residues. Germline V CDR1 and CDR2: SGHDN, FVKESK. V shed 8 bases and J shed 1 base, with 24 bases lying between them. As DNA, the CDR3 is TGTGCCAGCCTTCCCTCGACATACGCCCTATTAAGCAATCAGCCCCAGCATTTT. As protein: CASLPSTYALLSNQPQHF.

This clone has a handful of counts. The chain joins TRBV2 to TRBJ1-5, with D possibly being TRBD1 (5 bases). This CDR3 has 15 amino acids. V shed 3 bases and J shed 3 bases, with 12 bases lying between them. Germline assignment: CDR1 SNHLY and CDR2 FYNNEI. The chain's CDR3 is CASSDYGAINQPQHF. Written as DNA, the CDR3 is TGTGCCAGCAGTGATTATGGGGCCATCAATCAGCCCCAGCATTTT.

This clone was counted a few times. J is TRBJ2-7 and V is TRBV2; D not certain. V was cut by 5 bases and J by 0 bases, with 5 bases left in between. This CDR3 spans 12 amino acids. Germline V gene lookup returns CDR1 SNHLY and CDR2 FYNNEI. The CDR3 DNA follows: TGTGCCAGCAGTCCGAGCTCCTACGAGCAGTACTTC. Translation: CASSPSSYEQYF. Full variable domain (missing parts from reference TRBV2 and TRBJ2-7): EPEVTQTPSHQVTQMGQEVILRCVPISNHLYFYWYRQILGQKVEFLVSFYNNEISEKSEIFDDQFSVERPDGSNFTLKIRSTKLEDSAMYFCASSPSSYEQYFGPGTRLTVT.

The chain recombines TRBV5-6 with TRBJ2-3; no firm D call. The CDR3 sequence is 11 residues long. Trimming took off 0 bases at V and 5 bases at J, with 1 base between the two ends. CDR1 and CDR2 (germline): SGHDT, YYEEEE. The CDR3 loop reads CASSLGDTQYF. The CDR3 DNA is TGTGCCAGCAGCTTGGGAGATACGCAGTATTTT.

The chain uses TRBV18 and TRBJ2-7; TRBD1 matches at 7 bases. Germline CDR1 is KGHSH and CDR2 is LQKENI. Trimming cost V 2 bases and J 4 bases; bases outside gene matches: 5. The CDR3 extends over 14 amino acids. The CDR3 sequence: CASSPGTEKYEQYF. The CDR3 region has the DNA TGTGCCAGCTCACCAGGGACAGAAAAGTACGAGCAGTACTTC. Variable domain in full (rest from reference TRBV18 and TRBJ2-7): NAGVMQNPRHLVRRRGQEARLRCSPMKGHSHVYWYRQLPEEGLKFMVYLQKENIIDESGMPKERFSAEFPKEGPSILRIQQVVRGDSAAYFCASSPGTEKYEQYFGPGTRLTVT.

This sequence joins TRBV5-4 and TRBJ1-1, with D perhaps matching TRBD1 (5 bases). Germline V gene sequence: CDR1 SGHNT, CDR2 YYREEE (reference sequence). Deletions cut 0 bases from V and 1 base from J, with 16 bases between. The CDR3 has 17 amino acids. In DNA form, the CDR3 reads TGTGCCAGCAGCTTGGTATACGGCGGGACGGGGAACACTGAAGCTTTCTTT. This encodes CASSLVYGGTGNTEAFF.

The chain carries TRBV5-1 and TRBJ2-3; perhaps TRBD2 as D (7 bases). The CDR3 runs to 17 residues. Looked up from germline, CDR1 is SGHRS and CDR2 is YFSETQ. Trimming removed 0 bases at V and 2 bases at J, with 16 bases between. The DNA of the CDR3 is TGCGCCAGCAGCTTGGCGAGAGCGGGGACACCCACAGATACGCAGTATTTT. Protein product: CASSLARAGTPTDTQYF.